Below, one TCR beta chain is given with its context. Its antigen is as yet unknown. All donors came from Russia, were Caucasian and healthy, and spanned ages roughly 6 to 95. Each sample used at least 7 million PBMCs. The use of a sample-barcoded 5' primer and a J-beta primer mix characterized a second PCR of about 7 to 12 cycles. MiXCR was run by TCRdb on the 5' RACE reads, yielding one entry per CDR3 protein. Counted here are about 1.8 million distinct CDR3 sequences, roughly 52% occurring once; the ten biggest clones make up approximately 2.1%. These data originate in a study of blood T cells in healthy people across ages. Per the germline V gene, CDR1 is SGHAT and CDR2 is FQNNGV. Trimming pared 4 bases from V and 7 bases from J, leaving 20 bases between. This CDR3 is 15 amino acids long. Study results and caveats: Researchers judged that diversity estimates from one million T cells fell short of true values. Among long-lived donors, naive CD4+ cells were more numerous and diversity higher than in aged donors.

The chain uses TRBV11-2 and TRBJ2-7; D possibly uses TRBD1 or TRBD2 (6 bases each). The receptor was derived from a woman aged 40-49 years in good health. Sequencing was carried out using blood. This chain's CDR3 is CASSSLRGPKGEQYF. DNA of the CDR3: TGTGCCAGCAGCTCCTTACGGGGGCCTAAGGGGGAGCAGTACTTC.